The 15 T cell receptor beta chains reported below all come from one sample, sequenced in a study of T-cell reconstitution after alpha-beta-depleted transplantation in children. Unique molecular identifiers featured in how the TCRbeta library was prepared. TCRdb re-analysed the PCR reads in MiXCR, keeping a single row per CDR3 protein. The sample has about 540,000 distinct CDR3 sequences, roughly 30% seen once; the top ten hold less than 40%. The sample consisted of PBMCs, taken before TCRalphabeta/CD19-depleted stem cell transplant. All receptors derive from a boy younger than two with Wiskott-Aldrich syndrome, due to receive a stem cell transplant.

The count of this clonotype is one. CDR3 DNA: TGTGCCAGCAGTTACTCACGGGGGACGGGGGTCTCTCCTTCAGCTTTCTTT. Translated, it gives CASSYSRGTGVSPSAFF. The chain is built from TRBV6-5 and TRBJ1-1; the D gene is possibly TRBD1 (5 bases). Looked up from germline, CDR1 is MNHEY and CDR2 is SVGAGI. V lost 0 bases and J lost 10, with 24 bases in between. The CDR3 is 17 residues long.

The chain combines TRBV20-1 with TRBJ2-7, with 13 bases identical to TRBD2. Per germline, CDR1 DFQATT and CDR2 SNEGSKA (reference sequence). The length of the CDR3 is 15 residues. The V gene end was trimmed by 1 base and the J gene end by 0 bases; junction bases not matched to a gene: 0. The CDR3 is CSARGTSGSSYEQYF. The CDR3 nucleotides read TGCAGTGCTAGAGGGACTAGCGGGAGCTCCTACGAGCAGTACTTC.

This clonotype occurred a few times. The V and J genes are TRBV9 and TRBJ2-1, with 9 bases matching TRBD2. There are 16 residues in the CDR3. V shed 0 bases and J 6 bases; nucleotides not matched to a gene: 7. Germline V gene lookup returns CDR1 SGDLS and CDR2 YYNGEE. The chain's CDR3 is CASSVGSAGGLNEQFF. The CDR3 DNA sequence: TGTGCCAGCAGCGTAGGGTCGGCGGGAGGGCTCAATGAGCAGTTCTTC.

The rearrangement uses TRBV5-1 and TRBJ1-4; TRBD1 might be the D (6 bases). V lost 6 bases and J 3 bases, leaving 9 bases between the germline ends. CDR3 length equals 13 residues. Germline V gene data show CDR1 as SGHRS and CDR2 as YFSETQ. Here the CDR3 DNA reads TGCGCCAGCACTCAGGGGTCTAATGAAAAACTGTTTTTT. It yields the protein CASTQGSNEKLFF.

V gene TRBV4-1 combines with J gene TRBJ2-7; 8 nucleotides align to TRBD1. The CDR3 extends over 16 amino acids. V lost 2 bases to trimming and J lost 4 bases; unmatched junction nucleotides: 10. Germline loops: CDR1 MGHRA, CDR2 YSYEKL. CDR3 region: CASSQRIRGLGYEQYF. CDR3 nucleotide sequence: TGCGCCAGCAGCCAACGTATCAGGGGGCTGGGATACGAGCAGTACTTC.

V usage is TRBV5-1 and J usage is TRBJ2-3; D gene uncertain. Germline CDR1 is SGHRS and CDR2 is YFSETQ. This CDR3 comprises 14 residues. V was shortened by 0 bases and J by 2 bases, with 7 bases between the two germline ends. The CDR3 reads CASSLEVNTDTQYF. CDR3 DNA: TGCGCCAGCAGCTTGGAAGTGAACACAGATACGCAGTATTTT.

V and J are TRBV24-1 and TRBJ2-4; a possible D gene is TRBD2 (5 bases). Germline CDR1 KGHDR, CDR2 SFDVKD. The CDR3 consists of 13 residues. Trimming took off 4 bases at V and 3 bases at J, with 6 bases between the two ends. CDR3 sequence (DNA): TGTGCCACCAGTGACCGGGACAAAAACATTCAGTACTTC. Translating gives CATSDRDKNIQYF.

This clonotype was counted only a few times. This chain joins TRBV18 and TRBJ2-2, with TRBD1 identical over 9 bases. Trimming took 5 bases from V and 6 from J; bases not matched to a gene: 10. The CDR3 covers 16 residues. Germline loops: CDR1 KGHSH, CDR2 LQKENI. The CDR3 DNA reads as TGTGCCAGCTCATCGATCAGGACAGGGGCCGCCGGGGAGCTGTTTTTT. Its translation: CASSSIRTGAAGELFF.

This clonotype was observed a few times. The CDR3 coding sequence is TGTGCCAGCAGTATACTAGCGGGAGGGCCAAAAGAGCAGTACTTC. This gives the protein CASSILAGGPKEQYF. The chain links TRBV27 to TRBJ2-7; TRBD2 matches at 13 bases. The CDR3 is 15 residues long. V shed 5 bases, J shed 7 bases, and the junction held 8 bases outside the gene matches. The germline V gene encodes CDR1 MNHEY and CDR2 SMNVEV (reference sequence).

The V gene is TRBV20-1, the J gene TRBJ2-7; D possibly corresponds to TRBD1 (6 bases). CDR3 length equals 13 residues. Deletions cut 3 bases from V and 0 bases from J, with 9 bases between. The V gene's germline CDR1 is DFQATT and CDR2 SNEGSKA (reference sequence). CDR3 bases: TGCAGTGCTAGGGCACAGGGCTCCTACGAGCAGTACTTC. This codes for CSARAQGSYEQYF.

In its sample, this clonotype was seen a few times. The V call is TRBV5-1, the J call TRBJ2-3; TRBD1 agrees at 8 bases. This CDR3 contains 15 residues. V was pared by 2 bases and J by 2 bases, with 4 bases of the junction left unmatched. Germline V gene data show CDR1 as SGHRS and CDR2 as YFSETQ. The CDR3 reads CASSLPTGDTDTQYF. CDR3 in DNA: TGCGCCAGCAGCTTACCGACAGGGGACACAGATACGCAGTATTTT.

The V call is TRBV20-1, the J call TRBJ2-7, with TRBD2 as a possible D gene (6 bases). The germline V and J ends were trimmed by 2 bases and 7 bases, with 15 bases remaining between them. The CDR3 sequence is 13 residues long. Germline V CDR1 and CDR2: DFQATT, SNEGSKA (reference sequence). The CDR3 coding sequence is TGCAGTGCTAGACCTGCGGTTCGGGAGGAGCAGTACTTC. As protein: CSARPAVREEQYF.

The V call is TRBV20-1, the J call TRBJ2-3; D remains ambiguous. Trimming took off 7 bases at V and 1 base at J, with 12 bases between the two ends. Germline CDR1 is DFQATT and CDR2 is SNEGSKA (reference sequence). CDR3 length: 13 residues. The chain's CDR3 is CSESLSRTDTQYF. The CDR3 DNA reads as TGCAGTGAGTCGCTGTCTCGCACAGATACGCAGTATTTT.

In its sample, this clonotype was seen a few times. The chain links TRBV21-1 to TRBJ2-7. TRBV21-1 is assigned pseudogene status. The CDR3 spans 14 residues. The CDR3 region is CASSKVSVSYEQYF. In nucleotides, the CDR3 is TGTGCCAGCAGCAAAGTGTCGGTCTCCTACGAGCAGTACTTC.

This clonotype was counted once. The chain links TRBV12-3 or TRBV12-4 to TRBJ2-1, with TRBD2 matching 10 bases. The junction had 4 bases not matched to a gene; V was cut back by 2 bases and J by 3 bases. The CDR3 extends over 16 amino acids. CDR3 sequence: CASSLRTSGLYNEQFF. For the CDR3, the DNA is TGTGCCAGCAGTTTACGGACTAGCGGCCTCTACAATGAGCAGTTCTTC.